This paragraph covers one T cell receptor beta chain sequence. Its target is unknown. The data originate from a study of cytomegalovirus exposure and HLA in healthy donors. Study context: Unique TCR beta sequences numbering fewer than 130 million came from approximately 180 million T cells in an earlier analysis. Most donors, roughly 84% of a few hundred genotyped, fell in the Caucasian-associated ancestry cluster.

Germline trimming cut 3 bases from V and 5 bases from J; bases unmatched to any gene: 9. Germline CDR1 reads SQVTM; CDR2 reads ANQGSEA. The CDR3 spans 15 residues. Study outcomes and limitations: A previous analysis found most TCR beta V segments productive roughly 87% or roughly 30% of the time. Cytomegalovirus status, reportedly, was diagnosed with high specificity and sensitivity by the classifier.

It was with 60 Vbeta and 13 Jbeta primers that the PCR ran. Assay: immunoSEQ multiplex PCR; the TCRdb copy retains only in-frame clones and omits some. The sample has 110,000 or so clones, 70% to 80% seen once. The chain combines TRBV29-1 with TRBJ2-1; 8 bases are shared with TRBD1. This clonotype was obtained from a man aged 45-65 years in good health and CMV-seropositive. The sample consisted of PBMCs. CDR3 DNA: TGCAGCGTTGATTTCGCGACAGGGGTAAACAATGAGCAGTTCTTC. Amino acid sequence: CSVDFATGVNNEQFF.